The rows below give T cell receptor beta chains drawn from one sample of a study of cytomegalovirus exposure and HLA in healthy donors. The repertoire was sequenced with immunoSEQ multiplex PCR; TCRdb's copy has only in-frame clones and lacks some. The table records more than 150,000 clones, 81% of them present only once. The sequenced material came from PBMCs. The receptors were sampled from a man over 45 in good health and CMV-seropositive. Both conserved end residues are trimmed from each CDR3.

TRBV28	TRBJ1-1	ASLRGGEAF
TRBV5-4	TRBJ2-2	ASSLGGTGELF
TRBV19	TRBJ2-1	ASSTGLAVNEQF
TRBV10-3	TRBJ2-1	AISVSGVGNEQF
TRBV5-1	TRBJ2-3	ASSLAVTGNTDTQY
TRBV30	TRBJ2-7	AWSDRTGSYEQY
TRBV27	TRBJ1-2	ASSPGTGINYGYT
TRBV7-8	TRBJ1-2	ASSLGSGGALYGYT
TRBV12-1	TRBJ2-7	ASSGLGEGLAPGC
TRBV4-3	TRBJ1-3	ASSQDVPLSSGNTIY
TRBV6-5	TRBJ2-3	ASSSFSGSTDTQY
TRBV11-2	TRBJ2-1	ASSPRGLAENNEQF
TRBV6-1	TRBJ2-3	ASTMDRSTDTQY
TRBV4-1	TRBJ1-2	ASSQGQGYGYT
TRBV9	TRBJ2-1	ASSPRQGGSAEQF
TRBV9	TRBJ2-2	ASSVVGGNTGELF